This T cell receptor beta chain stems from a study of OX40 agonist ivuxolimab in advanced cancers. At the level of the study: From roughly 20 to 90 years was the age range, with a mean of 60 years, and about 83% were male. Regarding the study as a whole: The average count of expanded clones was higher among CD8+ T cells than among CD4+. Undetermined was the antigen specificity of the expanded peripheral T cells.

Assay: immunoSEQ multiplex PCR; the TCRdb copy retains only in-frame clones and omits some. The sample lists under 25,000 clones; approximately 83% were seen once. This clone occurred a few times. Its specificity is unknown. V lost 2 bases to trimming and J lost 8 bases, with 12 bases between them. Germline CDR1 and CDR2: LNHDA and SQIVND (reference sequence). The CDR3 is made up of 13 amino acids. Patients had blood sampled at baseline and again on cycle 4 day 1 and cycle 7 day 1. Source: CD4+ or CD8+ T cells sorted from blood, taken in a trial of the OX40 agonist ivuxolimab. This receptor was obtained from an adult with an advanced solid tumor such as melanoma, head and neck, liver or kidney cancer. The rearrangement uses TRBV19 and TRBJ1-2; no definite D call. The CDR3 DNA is TGTGCCAGTAGTATAATGGACGTGGAGGGCTACACCTTC. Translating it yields CASSIMDVEGYTF.